Given below is one T cell receptor beta chain in context. These data come from a study of blood T cell repertoires in COVID-19. Study details: T cells, B-cell-depleted T cells, or PBMCs provided the cDNA or gDNA that served as material.

Trimming at V came to 5 bases and at J to 3 bases, leaving 4 bases not matched to a gene. CDR3 length equals 14 residues. Germline V CDR1 and CDR2: SEHNR, FQNEAQ (reference sequence). Original data processing: Amplification of reference gene primers provided the estimated nucleated cell counts. This table comes from immunoSEQ multiplex PCR, and its TCRdb copy is limited to in-frame clones, with some not included. V and J calls and clone size are those listed in that table; D and trimming were worked out from the DNA. The data show over 45,000 clones, around 87% seen once. The sequenced sample consisted of peripheral blood. The chain is built from TRBV7-9 and TRBJ2-3; 8 bases align to TRBD2. The clonotype originates from a man aged 50-59 years with active COVID-19. CDR3: CASSPGRGTDTQYF. The DNA of the CDR3 is TGTGCCAGCAGCCCCGGGAGGGGGACAGATACGCAGTATTTT.